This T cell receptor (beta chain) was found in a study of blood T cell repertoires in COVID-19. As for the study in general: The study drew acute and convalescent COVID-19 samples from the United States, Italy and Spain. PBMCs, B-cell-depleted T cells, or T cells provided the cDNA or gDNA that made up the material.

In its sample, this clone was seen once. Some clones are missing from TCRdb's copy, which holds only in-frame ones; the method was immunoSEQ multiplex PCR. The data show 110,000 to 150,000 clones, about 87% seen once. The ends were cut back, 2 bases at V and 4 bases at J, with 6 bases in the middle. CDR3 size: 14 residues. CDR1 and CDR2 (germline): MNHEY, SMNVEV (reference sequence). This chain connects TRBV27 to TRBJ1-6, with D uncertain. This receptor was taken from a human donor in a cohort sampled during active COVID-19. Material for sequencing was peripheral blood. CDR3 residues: CASSLQQYNSPLHF. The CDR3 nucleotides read TGTGCCAGCAGTTTACAACAGTATAATTCACCCCTCCACTTT.